These 28 T cell receptor beta chains came from one sample sequenced in a study of cytotoxic CD8 clonotypes in ibrutinib-treated CLL. Method: immunoSEQ multiplex PCR; TCRdb's copy keeps in-frame clones and lacks some. Of 330,000 or so clones listed, about 61% are singletons. The sample was PBMCs, taken after 36 months of ibrutinib treatment. These receptor sequences come from a human donor with chronic lymphocytic leukemia.

This rearrangement joins TRBV13 to TRBJ2-5; D might be TRBD1 or TRBD2, each matching 5 bases. This CDR3 has 13 amino acids. In germline, CDR1 is PRHDT, CDR2 FYEKMQ (reference sequence). V was pared by 4 bases and J by 4 bases, with 10 bases between. CDR3 sequence: CASSWDHSETQYF. CDR3 nucleotide sequence: TGTGCCAGCAGCTGGGACCATTCAGAGACCCAGTACTTC. Combining the CDR3 with reference TRBV13 and TRBJ2-5 gives the whole variable domain AAGVIQSPRHLIKEKRETATLKCYPIPRHDTVYWYQQGPGQDPQFLISFYEKMQSDKGSIPDRFSAQQFSDYHSELNMSSLELGDSALYFCASSWDHSETQYFGPGTRLLVL.

The rearrangement links TRBV2 to TRBJ2-1; D might be TRBD2 (6 bases). This CDR3 comprises 15 residues. Trimming took 7 bases from V and 1 from J, leaving 14 bases between them. CDR1 is SNHLY, CDR2 FYNNEI, per germline. This CDR3 is CASMTGLSSYNEQFF. DNA for the CDR3: TGTGCCAGCATGACGGGACTCTCTTCCTACAATGAGCAGTTCTTC.

This chain joins TRBV2 and TRBJ1-2; D is ambiguous. Trimming left V 3 bases short and J 6 bases short, with 11 bases between. The CDR3 consists of 13 residues. Germline V gives CDR1 SNHLY, CDR2 FYNNEI. CDR3 coding DNA: TGTGCCAGCAGTGAGGGGTTTCGGGATGGCTACACCTTC. Translated: CASSEGFRDGYTF.

V gene TRBV27 combines with J gene TRBJ2-1; 11 bases line up with TRBD2. V lost 4 bases to trimming and J lost 4 bases; unmatched junction nucleotides: 3. The CDR3 sequence is 15 residues long. Looked up from germline, CDR1 is MNHEY and CDR2 is SMNVEV (reference sequence). This CDR3 reads CASSYLAGGYNEQFF. The CDR3 nucleotides read TGTGCCAGCAGTTACTTAGCGGGAGGGTACAATGAGCAGTTCTTC.

The chain carries TRBV29-1 and TRBJ2-2; 7 nucleotides line up with TRBD1. This CDR3 is built from 15 residues. The V and J ends lost 7 bases and 3 bases, in that order; junction bases with no gene match: 11. Germline values: CDR1 SQVTM, CDR2 ANQGSEA. The CDR3 spells CSARPRDSYTGELFF. The CDR3 DNA reads as TGCAGCGCCAGGCCCCGGGACAGTTACACCGGGGAGCTGTTTTTT.

CDR3 nucleotide sequence: TGTGCCAGCAGCTTGCAACAGCAAGAGACCCAGTACTTC. Residues: CASSLQQQETQYF. The chain joins TRBV5-5 to TRBJ2-5; D gene unclear. Germline V CDR1 and CDR2: SGHKS, YYEKEE (reference sequence). V lost 1 base and J lost 2, with 6 bases in between. This CDR3 spans 13 amino acids.

This chain links TRBV7-3 with TRBJ2-3; no definite D call. Between the trimmed V and J ends, which lost 1 base and 1 base, there was a span of 12 bases. The CDR3 is 16 amino acids. Per germline, CDR1 SGHTA and CDR2 FQGTGA. The CDR3 region is CASSLKGRSGTDTQYF. Written as DNA, the CDR3 is TGTGCCAGCAGCTTAAAAGGGCGGAGTGGCACAGATACGCAGTATTTT.

This clone showed up just a few times. J is TRBJ2-7 and V is TRBV19, with 11 bases that match TRBD1. The V gene end was trimmed by 5 bases and the J gene end by 6 bases; junction bases not matched to a gene: 9. Germline-derived CDR1 and CDR2 are LNHDA and SQIVND (reference sequence). The CDR3 totals 15 residues. The CDR3 bases are TGTGCCAGTAGTTTCCGCCCGGGGACAGGGGGCGAGCAGTACTTC. Translated, it gives CASSFRPGTGGEQYF.

The chain couples TRBV29-1 to TRBJ2-1; D not certain. Deletions cut 4 bases from V and 6 bases from J, with 7 bases between. The CDR3 covers 11 residues. CDR1 SQVTM and CDR2 ANQGSEA come from the germline V gene. The CDR3 here is CSVGPVNEQFF. CDR3 DNA sequence: TGCAGCGTTGGTCCGGTCAATGAGCAGTTCTTC.

The chain carries TRBV9 and TRBJ2-6, with 7 bases that match TRBD1. After removal of 4 bases from V and 0 bases from J, the junction contained 13 bases not matched to a gene. This CDR3 is built from 19 residues. The germline V gene has CDR1 SGDLS and CDR2 YYNGEE. DNA of the CDR3: TGTGCCAGCAGCATAACTCCGGGACAGCTAAGCTCTGGGGCCAACGTCCTGACTTTC. Translation: CASSITPGQLSSGANVLTF.

This chain joins TRBV15 and TRBJ2-1, with 7 bases fitting TRBD2. V lost 1 base, J lost 2 bases, and 8 bases stayed unmatched. Germline CDR1 and CDR2: LNHNV and YYDKDF (reference sequence). The CDR3 totals 17 residues. CDR3 DNA sequence: TGTGCCACCAGCAGAGGCCTTCCCGGGAGGACCTACAATGAGCAGTTCTTC. It specifies CATSRGLPGRTYNEQFF.

The chain recombines TRBV7-9 with TRBJ1-2, with 7 bases matching TRBD1. Germline CDR1 is SEHNR and CDR2 is FQNEAQ (reference sequence). J was trimmed by 3 bases and V by 5 bases; bases with no gene match: 9. The CDR3 sequence is 15 residues long. The CDR3 region is CASSPGTALYYGYTF. The CDR3 nucleotides are TGTGCCAGCAGCCCCGGGACAGCTCTCTACTATGGCTACACCTTC.

The genes are TRBV29-1 and TRBJ1-2; possible D gene TRBD1, 6 bases. The V and J ends lost 5 bases and 8 bases respectively, with 21 bases between them. CDR1 SQVTM and CDR2 ANQGSEA come from the germline V gene. The CDR3 contains 14 residues. CDR3 DNA: TGCAGCGTTCCCGAACCCCCAGGGGCGGGGGGCTACACCTTC. Amino acids: CSVPEPPGAGGYTF.

The rearrangement links TRBV28 to TRBJ1-1, with D perhaps TRBD1 (5 bases). The CDR3 totals 13 residues. V was clipped by 3 bases and J by 2 bases, with 7 bases between them. From germline, CDR1 is MDHEN and CDR2 SYDVKM. The CDR3 DNA reads TGTGCCAGCAGTTTGGACACCAACACTGAAGCTTTCTTT. Translation gives CASSLDTNTEAFF.

This chain connects TRBV6-5 to TRBJ1-5; D possibly corresponds to TRBD1 (6 bases). CDR3 length: 15 residues. Germline CDR1 is MNHEY and CDR2 is SVGAGI. Between the trimmed V and J ends, which lost 5 bases and 0 bases, there was a span of 11 bases. DNA of the CDR3: TGTGCCAGCAGTCGGGGGACAACTAGCAATCAGCCCCAGCATTTT. Its protein is CASSRGTTSNQPQHF.

The chain links TRBV29-1 to TRBJ2-2; TRBD1 aligns across 8 bases. With V trimmed by 8 bases and J by 3 bases, 2 bases remained unmatched. The length of the CDR3 is 12 residues. Germline lookup yields CDR1 SQVTM and CDR2 ANQGSEA. In DNA form, the CDR3 reads TGCAGCCCGGACAGGGACACCGGGGAGCTGTTTTTT. Its protein product is CSPDRDTGELFF.

This clone was seen more than once but under ten times. The chain recombines TRBV9 with TRBJ2-1; possible D gene TRBD1, 6 bases. This CDR3 has 13 amino acids. The germline V gene has CDR1 SGDLS and CDR2 YYNGEE. The V gene lost 0 bases and the J gene lost 8 bases, with 9 bases spanning the gap. The CDR3 DNA follows: TGTGCCAGCAGCGTAGCGTACAGGGATGAGCAGTTCTTC. Amino acid sequence: CASSVAYRDEQFF. Drawing the rest from reference TRBV9 and TRBJ2-1, the complete variable domain is DSGVTQTPKHLITATGQRVTLRCSPRSGDLSVYWYQQSLDQGLQFLIQYYNGEERAKGNILERFSAQQFPDLHSELNLSSLELGDSALYFCASSVAYRDEQFFGPGTRLTVL.

This clone was seen a single time. The gene calls are TRBV6-6 and TRBJ1-5; 7 bases agree with TRBD1. V shed 6 bases, J shed 3 bases, and the junction held 5 bases outside the gene matches. The CDR3 runs to 14 residues. Per germline, CDR1 MNHNY and CDR2 SVGAGI (reference sequence). This CDR3 is CASSPDRVNQPQHF. The CDR3 region has the DNA TGTGCCAGCAGCCCCGACAGGGTCAATCAGCCCCAGCATTTT.

The DNA for the CDR3 is TGTGCCAGCAGTTTAGGGCAGGGGTCTGCGTACGAGCAGTACTTC. Translated, it gives CASSLGQGSAYEQYF. V and J are TRBV27 and TRBJ2-7; D perhaps matches TRBD1 (6 bases). The CDR3 has 15 amino acids. The germline V gene has CDR1 MNHEY and CDR2 SMNVEV (reference sequence). Trimming left V 2 bases short and J 4 bases short, with 15 bases between.

V gene TRBV7-5 combines with J gene TRBJ2-7; the table's D call TRBD2 went unverified against the DNA. TRBV7-5 is a documented pseudogene. There are 15 residues in the CDR3. In nucleotides, the CDR3 is TGTGCCAGAAGGCAAGCGGGGGGGCCGAACTACGAGCAGTACTTC. Amino acid sequence: CARRQAGGPNYEQYF.

The V call is TRBV21-1, the J call TRBJ1-2; the listed D gene, TRBD1, was not tested against the DNA. TRBV21-1 is a known pseudogene. This CDR3 is 16 amino acids long. CDR3 residues: CASSNGPGQGAGGYTF. CDR3 DNA: TGTGCCAGCAGCAATGGACCGGGACAGGGGGCAGGAGGCTACACCTTC.

CDR3 nucleotides: TGTGCCAGCAGTTACTCGGGTGGGGGGAAAGAGCAGTACTTC. It encodes CASSYSGGGKEQYF. The chain joins TRBV6-5 to TRBJ2-7, with D possibly matching TRBD2 (6 bases). The CDR3 runs 14 residues. Germline V lookup: CDR1 MNHEY, CDR2 SVGAGI. V dropped 0 bases and J dropped 7 bases, with 13 bases sitting between them.

The chain links TRBV21-1 to TRBJ2-7. TRBV21-1 is described as a pseudogene. The CDR3 is 13 amino acids. The CDR3 bases are TGTGCCAGAAGGGACCTCAGCTCCTACGAGCAGTACTTC. Residues: CARRDLSSYEQYF.

This chain links TRBV18 with TRBJ2-1, with TRBD2 matching over 10 bases. The germline gives CDR1 KGHSH, CDR2 LQKENI. The CDR3 contains 16 residues. V dropped 2 bases and J dropped 6; count of bases not matched to a gene: 7. CDR3 sequence (DNA): TGTGCCAGCTCACCAAGGCCAGCGGGGGGGCGCAATGAGCAGTTCTTC. Translated, it gives CASSPRPAGGRNEQFF.

The V gene is TRBV19, the J gene TRBJ2-1; perhaps D is TRBD1 or TRBD2 (5 bases each). Trimming removed 6 bases at V and 11 bases at J, with 11 bases between. Germline V gene lookup returns CDR1 LNHDA and CDR2 SQIVND (reference sequence). The CDR3 loop spans 11 amino acids. In DNA, the CDR3 is TGTGCCAGTAGCCTGGGACCCCAGCAGTTCTTC. Translating it yields CASSLGPQQFF. Filled out from reference TRBV19 and TRBJ2-1, the complete variable domain reads DGGITQSPKYLFRKEGQNVTLSCEQNLNHDAMYWYRQDPGQGLRLIYYSQIVNDFQKGDIAEGYSVSREKKESFPLTVTSAQKNPTAFYLCASSLGPQQFFGPGTRLTVL.

The chain links TRBV9 to TRBJ2-2, with TRBD2 as a possible D gene (5 bases). The germline CDR1 and CDR2 sequences are SGDLS and YYNGEE. CDR3 length equals 15 residues. Trimming pared 0 bases from V and 2 bases from J, leaving 8 bases between. CDR3 DNA: TGTGCCAGCAGCGTAGGAGGGAGAAACACCGGGGAGCTGTTTTTT. Its translation: CASSVGGRNTGELFF.

The chain uses TRBV9 and TRBJ2-1; 8 bases match TRBD2. The CDR3 sequence is 15 residues long. Unmatched junction bases numbered 19, after V lost 7 bases and J lost 13 bases. Germline assignment: CDR1 SGDLS and CDR2 YYNGEE. DNA for the CDR3: TGTGCCAGCGGGAGCGGGAGAGGTCGCTTACAATCACAGTTCTTC. It yields the protein CASGSGRGRLQSQFF.

The chain joins TRBV5-1 to TRBJ2-1, with D maybe TRBD2 (7 bases). Germline values: CDR1 SGHRS, CDR2 YFSETQ. Deletions cut 4 bases from V and 7 bases from J, with 21 bases between. This CDR3 is built from 16 residues. CDR3 sequence reads: CASSPGGLDPRNEQFF. As DNA, the CDR3 is TGCGCCAGCAGCCCGGGGGGCCTAGACCCGAGGAATGAGCAGTTCTTC. Combining the CDR3 with reference TRBV5-1 and TRBJ2-1 gives the whole variable domain KAGVTQTPRYLIKTRGQQVTLSCSPISGHRSVSWYQQTPGQGLQFLFEYFSETQRNKGNFPGRFSGRQFSNSRSEMNVSTLELGDSALYLCASSPGGLDPRNEQFFGPGTRLTVL.